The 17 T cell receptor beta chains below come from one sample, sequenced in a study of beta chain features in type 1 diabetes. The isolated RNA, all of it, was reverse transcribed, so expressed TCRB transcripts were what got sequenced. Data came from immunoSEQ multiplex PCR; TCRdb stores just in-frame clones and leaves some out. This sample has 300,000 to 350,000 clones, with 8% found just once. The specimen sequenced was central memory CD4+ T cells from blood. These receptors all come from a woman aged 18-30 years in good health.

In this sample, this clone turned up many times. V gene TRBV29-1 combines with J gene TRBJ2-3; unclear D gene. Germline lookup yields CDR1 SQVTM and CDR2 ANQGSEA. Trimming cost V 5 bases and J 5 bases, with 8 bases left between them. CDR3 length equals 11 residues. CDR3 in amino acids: CSVRHGDTQYF. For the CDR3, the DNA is TGCAGCGTTCGACATGGAGATACGCAGTATTTT.

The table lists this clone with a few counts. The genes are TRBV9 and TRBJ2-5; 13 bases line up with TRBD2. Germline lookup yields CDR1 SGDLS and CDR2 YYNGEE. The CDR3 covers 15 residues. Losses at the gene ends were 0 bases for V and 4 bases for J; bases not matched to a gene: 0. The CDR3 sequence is CASSVGTSGRETQYF. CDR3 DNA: TGTGCCAGCAGCGTAGGGACTAGCGGGAGAGAGACCCAGTACTTC.

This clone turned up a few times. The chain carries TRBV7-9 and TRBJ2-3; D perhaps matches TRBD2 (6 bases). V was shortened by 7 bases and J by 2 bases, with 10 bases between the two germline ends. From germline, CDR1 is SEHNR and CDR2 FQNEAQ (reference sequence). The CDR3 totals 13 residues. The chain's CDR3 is CASIWRDTDTQYF. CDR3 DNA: TGTGCCAGCATCTGGAGGGACACAGATACGCAGTATTTT.

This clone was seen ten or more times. The DNA of the CDR3 is TGCGCCAGCAGGAGCATGGACTTGGACTACGAGCAGTACTTC. Translation: CASRSMDLDYEQYF. The V call is TRBV23-1, the J call TRBJ2-7; perhaps TRBD2 as D (5 bases). TRBV23-1 is placed among ORFs of uncertain function. There are 14 residues in the CDR3. The V gene lost 6 bases and the J gene lost 3 bases, with 15 bases spanning the gap.

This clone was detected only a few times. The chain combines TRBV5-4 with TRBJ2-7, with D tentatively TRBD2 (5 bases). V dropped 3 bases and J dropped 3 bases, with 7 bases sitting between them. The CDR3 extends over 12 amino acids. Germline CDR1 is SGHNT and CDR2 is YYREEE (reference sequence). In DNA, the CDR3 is TGTGCCAGCAGCTCGGCGGGCTACGAGCAGTACTTC. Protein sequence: CASSSAGYEQYF.

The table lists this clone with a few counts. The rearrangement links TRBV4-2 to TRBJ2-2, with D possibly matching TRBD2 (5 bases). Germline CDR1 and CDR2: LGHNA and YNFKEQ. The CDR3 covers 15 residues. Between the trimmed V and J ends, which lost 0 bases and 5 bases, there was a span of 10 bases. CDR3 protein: CASSQDTGNTGELFF. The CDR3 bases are TGTGCCAGCAGCCAAGATACCGGGAATACCGGGGAGCTGTTTTTT.

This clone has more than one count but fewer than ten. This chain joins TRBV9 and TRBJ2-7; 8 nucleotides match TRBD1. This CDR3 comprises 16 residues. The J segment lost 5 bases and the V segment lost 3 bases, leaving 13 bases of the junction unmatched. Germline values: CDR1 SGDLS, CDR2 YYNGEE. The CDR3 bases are TGTGCCAGCAGCGAAGGACAGGGTGCTTCGTTGGACGAGCAGTACTTC. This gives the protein CASSEGQGASLDEQYF.

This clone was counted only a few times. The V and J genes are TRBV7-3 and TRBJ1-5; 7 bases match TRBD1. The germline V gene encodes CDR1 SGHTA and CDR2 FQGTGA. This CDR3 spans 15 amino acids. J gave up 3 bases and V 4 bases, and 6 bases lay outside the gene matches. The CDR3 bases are TGTGCCAGCAGCTCAGTGACAGGGTTCAATCAGCCCCAGCATTTT. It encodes CASSSVTGFNQPQHF.

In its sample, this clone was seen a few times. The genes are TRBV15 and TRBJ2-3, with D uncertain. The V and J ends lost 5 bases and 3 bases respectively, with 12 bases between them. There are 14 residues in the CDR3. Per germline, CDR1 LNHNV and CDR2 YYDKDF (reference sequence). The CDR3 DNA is TGTGCCACCAGCGCCCCCCCCCTAACAGATACGCAGTATTTT. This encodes CATSAPPLTDTQYF.

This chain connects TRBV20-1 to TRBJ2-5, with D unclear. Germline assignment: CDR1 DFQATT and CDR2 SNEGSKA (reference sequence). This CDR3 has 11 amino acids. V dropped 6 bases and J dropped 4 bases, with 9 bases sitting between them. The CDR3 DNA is TGCAGTGCCCAATCGGGAGAGACCCAGTACTTC. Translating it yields CSAQSGETQYF.

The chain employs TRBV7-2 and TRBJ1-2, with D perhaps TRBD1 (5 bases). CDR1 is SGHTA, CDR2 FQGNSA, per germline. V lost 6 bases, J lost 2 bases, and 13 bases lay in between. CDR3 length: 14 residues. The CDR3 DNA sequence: TGTGCCAGCAGTCGAACCCGGGGGAACTATGGCTACACCTTC. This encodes CASSRTRGNYGYTF.

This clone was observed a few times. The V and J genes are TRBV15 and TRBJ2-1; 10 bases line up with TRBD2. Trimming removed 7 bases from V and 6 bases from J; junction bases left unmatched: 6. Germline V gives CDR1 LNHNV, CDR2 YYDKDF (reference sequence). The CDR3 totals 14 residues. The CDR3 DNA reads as TGTGCCACCAAGGTAGGACTAGCGGTCAATGAGCAGTTCTTC. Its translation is CATKVGLAVNEQFF. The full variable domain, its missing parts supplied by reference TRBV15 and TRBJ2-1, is DAMVIQNPRYQVTQFGKPVTLSCSQTLNHNVMYWYQQKSSQAPKLLFHYYDKDFNNEADTPDNFQSRRPNTSFCFLDIRSPGLGDTAMYLCATKVGLAVNEQFFGPGTRLTVL.

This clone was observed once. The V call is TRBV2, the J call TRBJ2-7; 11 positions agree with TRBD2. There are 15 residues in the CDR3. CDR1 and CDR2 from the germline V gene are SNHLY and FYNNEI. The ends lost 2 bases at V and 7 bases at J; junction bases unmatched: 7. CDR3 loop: CASSENLAGGGEQYF. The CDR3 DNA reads TGTGCCAGCAGTGAAAATCTAGCGGGAGGTGGAGAGCAGTACTTC.

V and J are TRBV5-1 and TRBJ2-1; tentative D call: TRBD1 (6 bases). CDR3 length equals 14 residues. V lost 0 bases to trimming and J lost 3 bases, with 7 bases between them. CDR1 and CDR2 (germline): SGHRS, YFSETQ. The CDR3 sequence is CASSLADSYNEQFF. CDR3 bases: TGCGCCAGCAGCTTGGCGGACAGCTACAATGAGCAGTTCTTC. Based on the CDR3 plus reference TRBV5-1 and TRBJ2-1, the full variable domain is KAGVTQTPRYLIKTRGQQVTLSCSPISGHRSVSWYQQTPGQGLQFLFEYFSETQRNKGNFPGRFSGRQFSNSRSEMNVSTLELGDSALYLCASSLADSYNEQFFGPGTRLTVL.

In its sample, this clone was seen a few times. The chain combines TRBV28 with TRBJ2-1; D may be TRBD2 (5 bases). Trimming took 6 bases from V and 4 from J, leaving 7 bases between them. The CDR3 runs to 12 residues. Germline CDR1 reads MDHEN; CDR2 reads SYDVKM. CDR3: CASRAGYNEQFF. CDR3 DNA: TGTGCCAGCAGGGCGGGTTACAATGAGCAGTTCTTC.

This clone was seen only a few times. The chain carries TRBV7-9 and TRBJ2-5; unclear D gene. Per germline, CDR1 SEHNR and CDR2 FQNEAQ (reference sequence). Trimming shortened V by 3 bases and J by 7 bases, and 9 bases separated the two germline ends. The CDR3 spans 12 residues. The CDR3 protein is CASSFLEGTQYF. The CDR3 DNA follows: TGTGCCAGCAGCTTCTTGGAAGGGACCCAGTACTTC.

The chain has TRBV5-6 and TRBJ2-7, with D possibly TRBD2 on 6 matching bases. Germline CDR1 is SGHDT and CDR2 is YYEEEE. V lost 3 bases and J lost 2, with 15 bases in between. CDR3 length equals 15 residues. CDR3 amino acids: CASSSEGLRTYEQYF. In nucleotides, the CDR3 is TGTGCCAGCAGCTCGGAGGGACTGAGGACCTACGAGCAGTACTTC.